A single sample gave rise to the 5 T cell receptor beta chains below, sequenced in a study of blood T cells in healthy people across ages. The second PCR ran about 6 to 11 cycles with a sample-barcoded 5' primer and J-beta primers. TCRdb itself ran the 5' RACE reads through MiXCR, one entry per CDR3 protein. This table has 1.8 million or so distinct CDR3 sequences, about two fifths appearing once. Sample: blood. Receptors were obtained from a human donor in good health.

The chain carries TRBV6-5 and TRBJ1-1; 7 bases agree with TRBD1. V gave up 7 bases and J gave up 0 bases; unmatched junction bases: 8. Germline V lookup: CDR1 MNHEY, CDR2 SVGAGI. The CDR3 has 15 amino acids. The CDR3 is CASIEAGTVNTEAFF. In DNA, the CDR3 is TGTGCCAGCATCGAGGCTGGGACAGTGAACACTGAAGCTTTCTTT.

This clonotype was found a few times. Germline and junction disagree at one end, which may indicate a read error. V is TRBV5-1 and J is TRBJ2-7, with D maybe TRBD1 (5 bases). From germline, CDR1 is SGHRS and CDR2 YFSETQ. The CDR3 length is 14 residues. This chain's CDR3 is CAGSSQVGIYEQYF. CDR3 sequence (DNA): TGCGCCGGCAGCTCACAGGTGGGGATCTACGAGCAGTACTTC.

The CDR3 is CASSSRGTSGYEQYF. DNA for the CDR3: TGTGCCAGCAGTTCTCGCGGGACTAGCGGCTACGAGCAGTACTTC. This sequence joins TRBV6-2 or TRBV6-3 and TRBJ2-7; 11 bases line up with TRBD2. The V and J ends lost 4 bases and 3 bases, in that order; junction bases with no gene match: 5. The V gene's germline CDR1 is MNHEY and CDR2 SVGEGT. The CDR3 spans 15 residues.

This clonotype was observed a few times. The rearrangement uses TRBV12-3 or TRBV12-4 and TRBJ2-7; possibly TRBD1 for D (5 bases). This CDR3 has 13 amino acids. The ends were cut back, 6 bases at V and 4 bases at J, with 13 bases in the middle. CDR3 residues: CASRLGSGYEQYF. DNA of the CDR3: TGTGCCAGCAGACTCGGGTCAGGGTACGAGCAGTACTTC.

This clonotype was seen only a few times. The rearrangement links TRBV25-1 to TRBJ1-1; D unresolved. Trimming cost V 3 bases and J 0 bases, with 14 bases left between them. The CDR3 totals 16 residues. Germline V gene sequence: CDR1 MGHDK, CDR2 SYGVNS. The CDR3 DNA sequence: TGTGCCAGCAGTGAGAAGACGGCCGGGATGAACACTGAAGCTTTCTTT. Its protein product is CASSEKTAGMNTEAFF. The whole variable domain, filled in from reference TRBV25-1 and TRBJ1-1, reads EADIYQTPRYLVIGTGKKITLECSQTMGHDKMYWYQQDPGMELHLIHYSYGVNSTEKGDLSSESTVSRIRTEHFPLTLESARPSHTSQYLCASSEKTAGMNTEAFFGQGTRLTVV.